This T cell receptor (beta chain) is drawn from a study of T cells in Graves' hyperthyroidism and ophthalmopathy. Study-wide findings and caveats: Separating ophthalmopathy from stable hyperthyroidism was achieved by a 13 V-J model. In validation, the model predicted ophthalmopathy. These predictions came a median roughly 7.1 months before onset.

Germline V gene lookup returns CDR1 GTSNPN and CDR2 SVGIG (reference sequence). V was trimmed by 2 bases and J by 1 base, leaving 14 bases between them. The CDR3 is 15 residues long. Researchers took RNA transcripts and amplified the TCR beta CDR3 regions from them. Primed by the HTBI set, a first-round RT-PCR was run on the TCR CDR3. TCRdb ran MiXCR on the multiplex PCR reads and lists one entry per CDR3 protein. The sample consists of under 250,000 distinct CDR3 sequences, around 24% of them appearing once. This clonotype appeared many times. Its target is not known. Fresh 10 ml peripheral blood yielded PBMCs.

This sequence originates from a woman aged 40 to 50 with Graves' ophthalmopathy. Sequenced sample: blood. The chain has TRBV30 and TRBJ2-5, with D hard to call. In DNA form, the CDR3 reads TGTGCCTGGAGTCACGGTAGAATTAGCCAAGAGACCCAGTACTTC. This codes for CAWSHGRISQETQYF.